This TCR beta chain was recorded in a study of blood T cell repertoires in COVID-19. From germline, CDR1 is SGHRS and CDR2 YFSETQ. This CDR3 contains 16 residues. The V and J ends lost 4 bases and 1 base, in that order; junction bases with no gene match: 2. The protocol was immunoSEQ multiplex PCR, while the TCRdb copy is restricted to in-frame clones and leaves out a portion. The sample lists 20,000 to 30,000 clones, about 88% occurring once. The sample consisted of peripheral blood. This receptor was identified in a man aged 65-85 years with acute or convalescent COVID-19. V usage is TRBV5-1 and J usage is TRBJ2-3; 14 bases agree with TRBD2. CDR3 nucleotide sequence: TGCGCCAGCAGCCGGGGACTAGCGGGGGGCACAGATACGCAGTATTTT. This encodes CASSRGLAGGTDTQYF.